Following are 8 T cell receptor beta chains from one sample sequenced in a study of T-cell reconstitution after alpha-beta-depleted transplantation in children. Using unique molecular identifiers, the investigators prepared the TCRbeta library. TCRdb re-derived calls from the PCR reads in MiXCR, one entry per CDR3 protein. This sample has 350,000 to 500,000 distinct CDR3 sequences; around two fifths occur once, and the top ten carry around 29%. The material was PBMCs, obtained before TCRalphabeta/CD19-depleted stem cell transplant. The receptors originated from a girl aged 2 to 10 with aplastic anemia, due to receive a stem cell transplant.

CDR3 sequence: CASSPSGYSYEQYF. The DNA for the CDR3 is TGCGCCAGCAGCCCTAGCGGATACTCCTACGAGCAGTACTTC. This chain links TRBV5-1 with TRBJ2-7, with TRBD2 matching over 7 bases. Per germline, CDR1 SGHRS and CDR2 YFSETQ. CDR3 size: 14 residues. The ends lost 4 bases at V and 0 bases at J; junction bases unmatched: 4.

The chain couples TRBV4-2 to TRBJ2-3; D gene unclear. V was pared by 1 base and J by 0 bases, with 14 bases between. CDR3 length: 17 residues. CDR1 LGHNA and CDR2 YNFKEQ come from the germline V gene. The DNA for the CDR3 is TGTGCCAGCAGCCAAGTTACGTCAGTGACTAGCACAGATACGCAGTATTTT. It translates to CASSQVTSVTSTDTQYF.

This clonotype was counted between two and nine times. V gene TRBV5-6 combines with J gene TRBJ1-6; the match to TRBD1 covers 7 bases. This CDR3 is built from 17 residues. Germline V gene data show CDR1 as SGHDT and CDR2 as YYEEEE. J was trimmed by 7 bases and V by 7 bases; bases with no gene match: 17. CDR3 in DNA: TGTGCCAGCTGCGAAAAGGGGGCTTCGAGGACGAATTCACCCCTCCACTTT. Its protein product is CASCEKGASRTNSPLHF. Supplemented by reference TRBV5-6 and TRBJ1-6, the full variable domain reads DAGVTQSPTHLIKTRGQQVTLRCSPKSGHDTVSWYQQALGQGPQFIFQYYEEEERQRGNFPDRFSGHQFPNYSSELNVNALLLGDSALYLCASCEKGASRTNSPLHFGNGTRLTVT.

This chain links TRBV5-1 with TRBJ2-3; D not resolved. V lost 4 bases and J lost 5, with 11 bases in between. This CDR3 contains 13 residues. CDR1 and CDR2 (germline): SGHRS, YFSETQ. The CDR3 nucleotides read TGCGCCAGCAGCGCCGGGCAAGGAGATACGCAGTATTTT. This sequence encodes CASSAGQGDTQYF.

This clonotype was seen a handful of times. The gene calls are TRBV29-1 and TRBJ1-1; 7 bases agree with TRBD1. Germline CDR1 and CDR2: SQVTM and ANQGSEA. The CDR3 loop spans 12 amino acids. The CDR3 DNA reads TGCAGTGCTACACCAGGGGGCACTGAAGCTTTCTTT. Translation: CSATPGGTEAFF.

This clonotype was detected a few times. The chain uses TRBV28 and TRBJ2-7; 12 nucleotides agree with TRBD2. Per germline, CDR1 MDHEN and CDR2 SYDVKM. Unmatched junction bases numbered 6, after V lost 4 bases and J lost 2 bases. This CDR3 spans 16 amino acids. The CDR3 reads CASSSLAGGPPYEQYF. The CDR3 DNA reads as TGTGCCAGCAGTTCTCTAGCGGGAGGGCCTCCCTACGAGCAGTACTTC. The variable domain in full, completed from reference TRBV28 and TRBJ2-7, reads DVKVTQSSRYLVKRTGEKVFLECVQDMDHENMFWYRQDPGLGLRLIYFSYDVKMKEKGDIPEGYSVSREKKERFSLILESASTNQTSMYLCASSSLAGGPPYEQYFGPGTRLTVT.

V usage is TRBV30 and J usage is TRBJ2-1; the D gene is possibly TRBD2 (6 bases). The germline CDR1 and CDR2 sequences are GTSNPN and SVGIG (reference sequence). This CDR3 region has 13 residues. Trimming stripped 0 bases from V and 8 bases from J, with 11 bases between. The CDR3 coding sequence is TGTGCCTGGAGTGTAATCGGGAGCGATGAGCAGTTCTTC. This gives the protein CAWSVIGSDEQFF.

The table lists this clonotype with many counts. The chain recombines TRBV2 with TRBJ2-7; D unclear. V shed 5 bases and J shed 5 bases, with 22 bases lying between them. The CDR3 has 16 amino acids. Germline V gives CDR1 SNHLY, CDR2 FYNNEI. CDR3 nucleotide sequence: TGTGCCAGCAGTCCCCCGGGCCTGGAGAGTGAGGACGAGCAGTACTTC. Protein product: CASSPPGLESEDEQYF. The whole variable domain, filled in from reference TRBV2 and TRBJ2-7, reads EPEVTQTPSHQVTQMGQEVILRCVPISNHLYFYWYRQILGQKVEFLVSFYNNEISEKSEIFDDQFSVERPDGSNFTLKIRSTKLEDSAMYFCASSPPGLESEDEQYFGPGTRLTVT.